The 3 T cell receptor beta chains below come from one sample, sequenced in a study of T cell changes during pregnancy in multiple sclerosis. Some clones are missing from TCRdb's copy, which holds only in-frame ones; the method was immunoSEQ multiplex PCR. Among tens of thousands of clones listed, 75% to 90% were seen once. This material consisted of CD4+ T cells from peripheral blood mononuclear cells, taken in the first trimester of pregnancy. These receptors all come from a female donor with multiple sclerosis, enrolled in a pregnancy study.

The gene calls are TRBV30 and TRBJ2-5, with no clear D. CDR3 length equals 13 residues. The germline gives CDR1 GTSNPN, CDR2 SVGIG (reference sequence). V lost 2 bases and J lost 5, with 12 bases in between. CDR3 in DNA: TGTGCCTGGAGTTTTGGAGTTGTGGAGACCCAGTACTTC. It specifies CAWSFGVVETQYF.

The rearrangement joins TRBV29-1 to TRBJ1-3, with D tentatively TRBD1 (5 bases). This CDR3 is 14 amino acids long. The germline gives CDR1 SQVTM, CDR2 ANQGSEA. The germline V and J ends were trimmed by 4 bases and 2 bases, with 12 bases remaining between them. CDR3 protein: CSVGFGGTGNTIYF. In DNA, the CDR3 is TGCAGCGTTGGATTTGGGGGGACTGGAAACACCATATATTTT.

This clone is a singleton in its sample. The chain recombines TRBV29-1 with TRBJ2-5; D is possibly TRBD1 (5 bases). The CDR3 is 12 residues long. Germline values: CDR1 SQVTM, CDR2 ANQGSEA. Deletions cut 4 bases from V and 2 bases from J, with 8 bases between. DNA of the CDR3: TGCAGCGTTGGGACACAGCAAGAGACCCAGTACTTC. Protein: CSVGTQQETQYF.